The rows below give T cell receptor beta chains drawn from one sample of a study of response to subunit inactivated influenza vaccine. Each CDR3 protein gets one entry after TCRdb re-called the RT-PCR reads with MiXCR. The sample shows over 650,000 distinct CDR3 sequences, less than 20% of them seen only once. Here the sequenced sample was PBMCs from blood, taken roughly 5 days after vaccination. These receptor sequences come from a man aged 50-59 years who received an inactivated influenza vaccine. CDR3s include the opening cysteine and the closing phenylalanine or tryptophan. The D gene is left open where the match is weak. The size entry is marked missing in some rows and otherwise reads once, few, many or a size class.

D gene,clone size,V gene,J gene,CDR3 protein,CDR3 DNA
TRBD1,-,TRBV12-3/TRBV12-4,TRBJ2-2,CASSIQGTRELFF,TGTGCCAGCAGTATACAGGGGACCCGGGAGCTGTTTTTT
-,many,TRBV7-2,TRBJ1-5,CASSLDSSNQPQHF,TGTGCCAGCAGTCTAGACAGTAGCAATCAGCCCCAGCATTTT
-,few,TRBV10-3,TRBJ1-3,CAISEGGLPSGNTIYF,TGTGCCATCAGTGAGGGGGGGTTACCCTCTGGAAACACCATATATTTT
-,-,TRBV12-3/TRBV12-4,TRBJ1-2,CASSDTERNYGYTF,TGTGCCAGCAGTGACACGGAGAGAAACTATGGCTACACCTTC
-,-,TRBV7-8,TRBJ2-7,CASSLAQVGVDYEQYF,TGTGCCAGCAGCTTAGCGCAGGTCGGAGTAGACTACGAGCAGTACTTC
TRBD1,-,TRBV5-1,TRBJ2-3,CASSIRDRDPDTQYF,TGCGCCAGCAGCATCCGGGACAGGGACCCAGATACGCAGTATTTT
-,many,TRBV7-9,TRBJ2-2,CASSTQGSGELFF,TGTGCCAGCAGCACACAGGGAAGCGGGGAGCTGTTTTTT
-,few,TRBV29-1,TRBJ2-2,CSVTLRVKGNTGELFF,TGCAGCGTCACTCTGAGGGTAAAAGGGAACACCGGGGAGCTGTTTTTT
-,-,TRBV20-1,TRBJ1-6,CSARGYSYNSPLHF,TGCAGCGCCAGGGGATACTCCTATAATTCACCCCTCCACTTT
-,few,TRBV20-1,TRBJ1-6,CSARPGRLGSPLHF,TGCAGTGCTCGCCCGGGACGGCTGGGGTCACCCCTCCACTTT
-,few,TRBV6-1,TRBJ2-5,CASIPQGLVGQETQYF,TGTGCCAGCATACCGCAGGGACTCGTAGGCCAAGAGACCCAGTACTTC
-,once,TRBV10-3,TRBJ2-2,CTSLGGVSAGELFF,TGTACCAGCCTGGGGGGAGTATCGGCCGGGGAGCTGTTTTTT
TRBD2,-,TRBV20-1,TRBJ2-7,CSALGLAGGNEEQYF,TGCAGTGCATTGGGACTAGCGGGGGGTAATGAAGAGCAGTACTTC
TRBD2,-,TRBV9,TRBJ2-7,CASSLGTSLYEQYF,TGTGCCAGCTCCCTCGGGACTAGCTTATACGAGCAGTACTTC
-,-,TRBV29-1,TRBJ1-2,CSDAGRPGGYTF,TGCAGCGATGCCGGTCGGCCCGGGGGCTACACCTTC
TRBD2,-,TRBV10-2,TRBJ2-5,CASGLTSSQETQYF,TGCGCCAGCGGCCTGACTAGCAGCCAAGAGACCCAGTACTTC
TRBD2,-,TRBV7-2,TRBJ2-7,CASSIMLAGTLPYEQYF,TGTGCCAGCAGCATAATGTTAGCGGGGACACTTCCCTACGAGCAGTACTTC
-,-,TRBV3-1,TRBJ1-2,CASSQLGPSYGYTF,TGTGCCAGCAGCCAGTTGGGCCCCTCCTATGGCTACACCTTC
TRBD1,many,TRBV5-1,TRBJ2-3,CASSWLDRESTDTQYF,TGCGCCAGCAGCTGGCTTGACAGGGAATCGACAGATACGCAGTATTTT
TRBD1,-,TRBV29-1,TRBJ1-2,CSARTGPNYGYTF,TGCAGCGCCAGGACAGGGCCTAACTATGGCTACACCTTC
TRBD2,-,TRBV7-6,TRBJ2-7,CASSYYSGGEQYF,TGTGCCAGCAGCTATTATTCGGGGGGTGAGCAGTACTTC
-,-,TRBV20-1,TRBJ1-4,CSPRTDRNEKLFF,TGCAGTCCACGGACAGACCGAAATGAAAAACTGTTTTTT
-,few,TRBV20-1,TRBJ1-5,CSARDLRGLGNQPQHF,TGCAGTGCTAGAGATCTACGGGGGTTGGGCAATCAGCCCCAGCATTTT
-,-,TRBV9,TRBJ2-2,CASSFRGKDTGELFF,TGTGCCAGCAGCTTCAGGGGTAAAGACACCGGGGAGCTGTTTTTT
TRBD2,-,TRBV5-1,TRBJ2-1,CASSFSTSGGRDEQFF,TGCGCCAGCAGCTTTTCGACCAGCGGGGGAAGGGATGAGCAGTTCTTC
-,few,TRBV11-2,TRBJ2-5,CASSQKNTGRVETQYF,TGTGCCAGCAGCCAAAAAAATACAGGGAGGGTCGAGACCCAGTACTTC
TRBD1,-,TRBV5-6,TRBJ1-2,CASIPTGGNYGYTF,TGTGCCAGCATCCCGACAGGGGGAAACTATGGCTACACCTTC
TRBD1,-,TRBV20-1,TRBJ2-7,CSASSAGDRGTYF,TGCAGTGCTAGTAGCGCCGGGGACAGGGGGACATACTTC
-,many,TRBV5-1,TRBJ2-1,CASSLGQEINEQFF,TGCGCCAGCAGCTTGGGTCAGGAGATAAATGAGCAGTTCTTC
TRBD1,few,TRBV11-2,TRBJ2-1,CASSPRDRVYNEQFF,TGTGCCAGCAGCCCCCGGGACAGGGTCTACAATGAGCAGTTCTTC
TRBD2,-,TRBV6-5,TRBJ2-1,CASSYGGSGVYNEQFF,TGTGCCAGCAGTTATGGTGGTAGCGGGGTATACAATGAGCAGTTCTTC
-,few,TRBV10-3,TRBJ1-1,CAIRSYMNTEAFF,TGTGCCATCCGGTCCTACATGAACACTGAAGCTTTCTTT
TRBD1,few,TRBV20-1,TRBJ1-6,CSVKSTEGASYSPLHF,TGCAGTGTCAAGTCAACCGAGGGGGCTTCGTATTCACCCCTCCACTTT
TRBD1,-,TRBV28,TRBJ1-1,CASSLDRGKPSMNTEAFF,TGTGCCAGCAGTCTTGACAGGGGGAAACCGTCCATGAACACTGAAGCTTTCTTT
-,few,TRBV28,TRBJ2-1,CASSSLETITYNEQFF,TGTGCCAGCAGTTCTTTGGAGACGATCACCTACAATGAGCAGTTCTTC
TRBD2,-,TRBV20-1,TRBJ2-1,CSASSGLAGGEQFF,TGCAGTGCTAGTTCGGGTTTAGCGGGGGGTGAGCAGTTCTTC
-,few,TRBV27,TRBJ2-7,CASSDRLRRSYEQYF,TGTGCCAGCAGTGACAGACTAAGGAGATCCTACGAGCAGTACTTC